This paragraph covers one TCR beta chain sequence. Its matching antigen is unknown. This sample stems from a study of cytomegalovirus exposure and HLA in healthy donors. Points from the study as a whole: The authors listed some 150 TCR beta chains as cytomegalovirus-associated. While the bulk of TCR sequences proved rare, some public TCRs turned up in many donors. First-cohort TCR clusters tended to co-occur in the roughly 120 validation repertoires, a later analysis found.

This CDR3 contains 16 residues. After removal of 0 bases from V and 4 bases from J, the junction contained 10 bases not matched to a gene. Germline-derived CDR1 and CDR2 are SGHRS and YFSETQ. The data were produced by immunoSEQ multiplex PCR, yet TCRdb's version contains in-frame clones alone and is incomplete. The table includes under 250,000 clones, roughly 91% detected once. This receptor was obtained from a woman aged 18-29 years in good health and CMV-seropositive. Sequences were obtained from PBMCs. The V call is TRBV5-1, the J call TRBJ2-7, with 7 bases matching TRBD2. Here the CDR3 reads CASSLVGRASVYEQYF. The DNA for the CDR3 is TGCGCCAGCAGCTTGGTAGGGAGGGCCTCAGTTTACGAGCAGTACTTC.